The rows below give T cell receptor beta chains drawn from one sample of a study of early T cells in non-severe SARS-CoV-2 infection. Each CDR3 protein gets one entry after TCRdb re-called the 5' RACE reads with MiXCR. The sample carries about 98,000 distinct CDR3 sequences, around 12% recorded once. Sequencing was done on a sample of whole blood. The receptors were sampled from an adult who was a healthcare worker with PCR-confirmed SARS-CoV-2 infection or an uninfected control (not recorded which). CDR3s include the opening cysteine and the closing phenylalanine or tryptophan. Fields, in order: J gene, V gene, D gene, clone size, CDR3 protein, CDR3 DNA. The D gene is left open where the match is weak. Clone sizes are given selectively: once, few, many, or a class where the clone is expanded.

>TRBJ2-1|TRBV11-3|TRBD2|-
CASSFGTSIVNEQFF
TGTGCCAGCAGCTTCGGGACTAGCATAGTAAATGAGCAGTTCTTC
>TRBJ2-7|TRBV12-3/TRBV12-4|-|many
CASSGADNYEQYF
TGTGCCAGCAGTGGGGCTGACAACTACGAGCAGTACTTC
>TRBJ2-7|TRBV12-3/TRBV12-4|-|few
CASSLGGPEQYF
TGTGCCAGCAGTTTAGGGGGTCCCGAGCAGTACTTC
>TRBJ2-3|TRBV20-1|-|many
CSARVSLPDTQYF
TGCAGTGCTAGAGTTAGCCTGCCAGATACGCAGTATTTT
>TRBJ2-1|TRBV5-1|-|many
CASSLGDNYNEQFF
TGCGCCAGCAGCTTGGGGGACAACTACAATGAGCAGTTCTTC
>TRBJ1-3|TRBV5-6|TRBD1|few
CASSPLDRAGNTIYF
TGTGCCAGCAGCCCCCTTGACAGGGCGGGAAACACCATATATTTT
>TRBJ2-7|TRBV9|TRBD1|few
CASSVVDWTGESYEQYF
TGTGCCAGCAGCGTAGTGGATTGGACAGGGGAGTCCTACGAGCAGTACTTC
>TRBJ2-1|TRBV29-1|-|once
CSAPNPVEQFF
TGCAGCGCCCCGAATCCCGTTGAGCAGTTCTTC
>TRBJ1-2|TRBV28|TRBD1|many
CASSPAGQGALGYTF
TGTGCCAGCAGCCCGGCCGGACAGGGGGCGCTGGGCTACACCTTC
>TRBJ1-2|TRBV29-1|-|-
CSVGVQGGYGYTF
TGCAGCGTGGGTGTACAGGGAGGGTATGGCTACACCTTC
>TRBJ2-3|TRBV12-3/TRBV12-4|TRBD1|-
CASSSLRDRAEDTQYF
TGTGCCAGCAGTTCACTCCGGGACAGGGCTGAAGATACGCAGTATTTT
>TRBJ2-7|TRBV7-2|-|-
CASSVSREQYF
TGTGCCAGCAGCGTCTCTCGCGAGCAGTACTTC
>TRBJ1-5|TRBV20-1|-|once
CSASSRGNQPQHF
TGCAGTGCTAGCTCAAGGGGAAATCAGCCCCAGCATTTT
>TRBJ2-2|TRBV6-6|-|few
CASNPNYAGELFF
TGTGCCAGCAACCCCAATTACGCCGGGGAGCTGTTTTTT
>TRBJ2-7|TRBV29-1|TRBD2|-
CSVIAGGGEQYF
TGCAGCGTGATAGCGGGAGGGGGGGAGCAGTACTTC
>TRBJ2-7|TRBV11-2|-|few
CASSLAQSVSYEQYF
TGTGCCAGCAGCTTAGCTCAAAGTGTCAGCTACGAGCAGTACTTC
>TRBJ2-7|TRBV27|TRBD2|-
CASSPSLAGRSYEQYF
TGTGCCAGCAGTCCCTCGCTAGCGGGAAGGTCATACGAGCAGTACTTC
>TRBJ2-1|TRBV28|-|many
CASSLTGGEQFF
TGTGCCAGCAGTTTAACCGGGGGTGAGCAGTTCTTC
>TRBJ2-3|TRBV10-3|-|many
CAISESKSGKDTQYF
TGTGCCATCAGTGAGTCGAAGTCCGGGAAGGATACGCAGTATTTT
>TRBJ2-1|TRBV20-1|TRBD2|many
CSARGLGLAGAREQFF
TGCAGTGCTAGAGGCCTCGGACTAGCGGGAGCTCGTGAGCAGTTCTTC
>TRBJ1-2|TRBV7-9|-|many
CASSFNTVYTF
TGTGCCAGCAGCTTCAACACCGTCTACACCTTC
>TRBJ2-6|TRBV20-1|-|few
CSARRVSGANVLTF
TGCAGTGCTAGAAGGGTTTCTGGGGCCAACGTCCTGACTTTC